The next 4 T cell receptor beta chains were all read from a single sample in a study of T cells in Graves' hyperthyroidism and ophthalmopathy. Template material for amplifying TCR beta CDR3 regions consisted of RNA transcripts. A first-round RT-PCR of the TCR CDR3 used the HTBI primer set. TCRdb used MiXCR to reprocess the multiplex PCR reads, holding one entry per CDR3 protein. The table has 400,000 or so distinct CDR3 sequences, 12% to 15% seen once. The sample comprised blood. The receptor set was obtained from a woman aged 60-70 years with Graves' ophthalmopathy.

J is TRBJ2-1 and V is TRBV5-1; 12 nucleotides agree with TRBD2. The germline V gene encodes CDR1 SGHRS and CDR2 YFSETQ. This CDR3 spans 13 amino acids. Losses at the gene ends were 3 bases for V and 15 bases for J; bases not matched to a gene: 7. Here the CDR3 reads CASSYSSGRASFF. CDR3 DNA: TGCGCCAGCAGCTACTCTAGCGGGAGGGCCTCGTTCTTC.

About this clonotype itself: A clone one base away is much larger, so this may be a read error. The J gene is TRBJ2-2, the V gene TRBV3-1; a possible D gene is TRBD1 (6 bases). Between the trimmed V and J ends, which lost 5 bases and 10 bases, there was a span of 17 bases. Germline V gene data show CDR1 as LGHDT and CDR2 as YNNKEL (reference sequence). This CDR3 is built from 14 residues. The CDR3 DNA sequence: TGTGCCAGCAGCTCCACAGGGATACACCAGGAGCTGTTTTTT. It codes for CASSSTGIHQELFF.

V usage is TRBV7-3 and J usage is TRBJ2-2; the match to TRBD2 covers 7 bases. J gave up 0 bases and V 1 base, and 5 bases lay outside the gene matches. The germline V gene encodes CDR1 SGHTA and CDR2 FQGTGA. CDR3 length equals 17 residues. The CDR3 protein is CASSLSSLAANTGELFF. CDR3 sequence (DNA): TGTGCCAGCAGCTTAAGTTCGCTAGCGGCGAACACCGGGGAGCTGTTTTTT.

This clonotype came up many times. The V and J genes are TRBV6-1 and TRBJ1-1; 7 positions agree with TRBD1. Germline CDR1 is MNHNS and CDR2 is SASEGT. J gave up 0 bases and V 4 bases, and 8 bases lay outside the gene matches. The CDR3 loop spans 16 amino acids. The CDR3 sequence: CASSAPYRGMNTEAFF. CDR3 nucleotide sequence: TGTGCCAGCAGTGCCCCATACAGGGGTATGAACACTGAAGCTTTCTTT.